This TCR beta chain came from a study of T cell responses to AZD1222 COVID-19 vaccine. Data came from immunoSEQ multiplex PCR; TCRdb stores just in-frame clones and leaves some out. Among 160,000 or so clones listed, 80% to 90% were seen once. A remark on this clone: The antigen remains undetermined.

The CDR3 has 16 amino acids. The ends lost 1 base at V and 2 bases at J; junction bases unmatched: 6. Germline CDR1 is MNHEY and CDR2 is SVGEGT. Study outcomes and limitations: The study sampled repertoires only after the peak T cell response.

This chain uses TRBV6-2 or TRBV6-3 with TRBJ2-5; 8 bases agree with TRBD1. The TCR sequence derives from an adult who received the MenACWY meningococcal vaccine as a control. Source: peripheral blood, taken 28 days after the second dose of the MenACWY control vaccine. CDR3 sequence (DNA): TGTGCCAGCAGTTACTGGGACAGGCCCGGTCAAGAGACCCAGTACTTC. Translated, it gives CASSYWDRPGQETQYF.